One sample yielded the 10 T cell receptor beta chains listed below, sequenced in a study of blood T cell repertoires in COVID-19. Sequencing used immunoSEQ multiplex PCR; TCRdb keeps in-frame clones, though not all of them. The profile covers hundreds of thousands of clones, with more than 70% appearing a single time and 10% to 15% taken by the ten largest. The sample comprised peripheral blood. Receptors originate from a woman between 50 and 59 years old with COVID-19, enrolled during active disease.

The chain has TRBV5-1 and TRBJ2-3; 13 bases align to TRBD2. Germline CDR1 reads SGHRS; CDR2 reads YFSETQ. CDR3 size: 17 residues. V lost 2 bases and J lost 3; bases outside the gene matches: 6. The CDR3 region is CASSLYGTSGVTDTQYF. Here the CDR3 DNA reads TGCGCCAGCAGCTTATATGGGACTAGCGGGGTAACAGATACGCAGTATTTT.

This rearrangement joins TRBV24-1 to TRBJ1-5; D not resolved. This CDR3 comprises 20 residues. Germline CDR1 and CDR2: KGHDR and SFDVKD. V gave up 1 base and J gave up 0 bases, with 21 bases separating them. The CDR3 region is CATSDLLGLRRGYSNQPQHF. In DNA form, the CDR3 reads TGTGCCACCAGTGATTTATTAGGGCTTCGGCGGGGTTATAGCAATCAGCCCCAGCATTTT.

V and J are TRBV19 and TRBJ1-6; D perhaps matches TRBD1 (6 bases). The CDR3 has 18 residues. Germline assignment: CDR1 LNHDA and CDR2 SQIVND (reference sequence). V lost 3 bases and J 0 bases, leaving 15 bases between the germline ends. The CDR3 loop reads CASSMYGDTSSYNSPLHF. In nucleotides, the CDR3 is TGTGCCAGTAGTATGTATGGGGACACGAGCTCCTATAATTCACCCCTCCACTTT.

The chain links TRBV12-3 or TRBV12-4 to TRBJ1-5; D may be TRBD1 (6 bases). The CDR3 has 12 residues. V dropped 6 bases and J dropped 7 bases, with 10 bases sitting between them. CDR3 region: CASRYRAQPQHF. The CDR3 coding sequence is TGTGCCAGCAGGTACAGGGCCCAGCCCCAGCATTTT.

V is TRBV28 and J is TRBJ1-3, with D unresolved. Germline CDR1 is MDHEN and CDR2 is SYDVKM. Trimming removed 6 bases at V and 3 bases at J, with 12 bases between. The CDR3 extends over 14 amino acids. The CDR3 nucleotides are TGTGCCAGCAGCCCCGGGGTTTTTGGAAACACCATATATTTT. Its translation: CASSPGVFGNTIYF.

This clone showed up just once. The chain recombines TRBV7-3 with TRBJ2-3; 9 bases agree with TRBD2. This CDR3 spans 14 amino acids. With 2 bases clipped from V and 5 bases from J, the junction kept 2 bases outside the gene matches. CDR1 is SGHTA and CDR2 is FQGTGA in the germline V gene. Here the CDR3 DNA reads TGTGCCAGCAGCTTAGCGGGGGGGCGAGATACGCAGTATTTT. Amino acids: CASSLAGGRDTQYF.

This clone has just a few counts. V is TRBV4-2 and J is TRBJ1-3; TRBD1 aligns across 7 bases. CDR1 LGHNA and CDR2 YNFKEQ come from the germline V gene. J was trimmed by 4 bases and V by 4 bases; bases with no gene match: 10. This CDR3 contains 16 residues. The CDR3 sequence: CASSPNTGAGGNTIYF. The CDR3 DNA follows: TGTGCCAGCAGCCCCAATACAGGGGCGGGGGGAAACACCATATATTTT.

V and J are TRBV30 and TRBJ1-3; TRBD1 is a possible D gene (6 bases). Trimming left V 4 bases short and J 0 bases short, with 19 bases between. CDR3 length: 17 amino acids. Germline CDR1 is GTSNPN and CDR2 is SVGIG (reference sequence). The CDR3 here is CAWNRRPNRDSGNTIYF. Written as DNA, the CDR3 is TGTGCCTGGAATCGCAGGCCCAACAGGGACTCTGGAAACACCATATATTTT.

The chain is built from TRBV10-2 and TRBJ2-7, with 9 bases aligning to TRBD1. V lost 10 bases to trimming and J lost 4 bases; unmatched junction nucleotides: 5. The CDR3 runs to 12 residues. Germline V gene lookup returns CDR1 WSHSY and CDR2 SAAADI. CDR3 sequence: CATRQGGYEQYF. The CDR3 DNA sequence: TGCGCCACCCGACAGGGGGGTTACGAGCAGTACTTC.

This clone was seen once. This chain links TRBV7-3 with TRBJ1-6; 9 bases line up with TRBD1. The CDR3 runs to 15 residues. The ends lost 5 bases at V and 7 bases at J; junction bases unmatched: 6. From germline, CDR1 is SGHTA and CDR2 FQGTGA. Here the CDR3 DNA reads TGTGCCAGCAGCGCTACCGGGACAGGGAATTCACCCCTCCACTTT. Translation: CASSATGTGNSPLHF.